The subject of this entry is one T cell receptor (beta chain). Antigen specificity is unknown. The data derive from a study of OX40 agonist ivuxolimab in advanced cancers. Regarding the study as a whole: Among some nonresponders, normalized T-cell clonal expansion was also low.

Only in-frame clones appear in the TCRdb table, and some are missing; sequencing was by immunoSEQ multiplex PCR. Among approximately 70,000 clones listed, 80% to 90% were seen once. This specimen was CD4+ or CD8+ T cells sorted from blood, taken in a trial of the OX40 agonist ivuxolimab. This receptor was identified in an adult with an advanced solid tumor such as melanoma, head and neck, liver or kidney cancer.

CDR3 sequence: CASSLAARDQPQHF. The CDR3 region has the DNA TGTGCCAGCAGTTTGGCCGCCAGGGATCAGCCCCAGCATTTT. V gene TRBV27 combines with J gene TRBJ1-5; D possibly corresponds to TRBD1 (5 bases). This CDR3 contains 14 residues. Germline V gene data show CDR1 as MNHEY and CDR2 as SMNVEV (reference sequence). Trimming shortened V by 3 bases and J by 5 bases, and 11 bases separated the two germline ends.